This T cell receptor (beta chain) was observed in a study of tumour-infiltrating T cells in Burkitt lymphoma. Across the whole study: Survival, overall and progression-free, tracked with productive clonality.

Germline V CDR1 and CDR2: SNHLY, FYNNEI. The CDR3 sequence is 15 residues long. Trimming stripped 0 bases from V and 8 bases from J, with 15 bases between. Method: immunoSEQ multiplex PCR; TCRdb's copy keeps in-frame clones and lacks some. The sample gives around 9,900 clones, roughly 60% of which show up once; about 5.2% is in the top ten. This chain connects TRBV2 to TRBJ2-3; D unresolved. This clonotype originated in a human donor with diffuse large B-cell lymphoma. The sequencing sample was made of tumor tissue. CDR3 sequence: CASSEAESISVTQYF. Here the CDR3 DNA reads TGTGCCAGCAGTGAAGCCGAAAGTATCTCGGTTACGCAGTATTTT.